The 31 T cell receptor beta chains below were found in one sample sequenced in a study of cytomegalovirus exposure and HLA in healthy donors. PCR employed 60 Vbeta and 13 Jbeta primers. The assay was immunoSEQ multiplex PCR, and TCRdb's table has in-frame clones only and misses some. In all, the sample yields approximately 140,000 clones. Material for sequencing was PBMCs. The source of these receptors is a woman between 35 and 50 years old in good health and CMV-seronegative.

The chain is built from TRBV12-5 and TRBJ1-2, with 8 bases that match TRBD1. Losses at the gene ends were 1 base for V and 0 bases for J; bases not matched to a gene: 4. Germline V gene sequence: CDR1 LGHNT, CDR2 FRNRAP. This CDR3 has 16 amino acids. The CDR3 protein is CASGLGPGQANYGYTF. Written as DNA, the CDR3 is TGTGCTAGTGGTTTGGGCCCGGGACAGGCTAACTATGGCTACACCTTC.

The V call is TRBV19, the J call TRBJ2-6; a possible D gene is TRBD2 (5 bases). This CDR3 contains 14 residues. V dropped 7 bases and J dropped 3 bases, with 10 bases sitting between them. From germline, CDR1 is LNHDA and CDR2 SQIVND (reference sequence). DNA for the CDR3: TGTGCCAGTATCGGAACTAGTGGGGCCAACGTCCTGACTTTC. Its protein product is CASIGTSGANVLTF. The full variable domain, completed using reference TRBV19 and TRBJ2-6, is DGGITQSPKYLFRKEGQNVTLSCEQNLNHDAMYWYRQDPGQGLRLIYYSQIVNDFQKGDIAEGYSVSREKKESFPLTVTSAQKNPTAFYLCASIGTSGANVLTFGAGSRLTVL.

CDR3 in amino acids: CATQGDYTGELFF. CDR3 DNA sequence: TGTGCCACTCAGGGGGACTACACCGGGGAGCTGTTTTTT. The rearrangement joins TRBV6-1 to TRBJ2-2, with D perhaps TRBD1 (7 bases). Germline V gene lookup returns CDR1 MNHNS and CDR2 SASEGT. The CDR3 has 13 amino acids. V was cut by 10 bases and J by 3 bases, with 12 bases left in between.

The rearrangement joins TRBV4-3 to TRBJ1-1, with D possibly TRBD1 on 5 matching bases. This CDR3 is built from 15 residues. The germline gives CDR1 LGHNA, CDR2 YSLEER. Deletions cut 3 bases from V and 1 base from J, with 12 bases between. This chain's CDR3 is CASSQRGVRNTEAFF. In nucleotides, the CDR3 is TGCGCCAGCAGCCAGCGGGGGGTGCGGAACACTGAAGCTTTCTTT.

This chain uses TRBV7-9 with TRBJ1-1; D possibly corresponds to TRBD1 (5 bases). Deletions cut 6 bases from V and 2 bases from J, with 22 bases between. The CDR3 runs to 17 residues. In germline, CDR1 is SEHNR, CDR2 FQNEAQ (reference sequence). As DNA, the CDR3 is TGTGCCAGCAGTTCATCCCCGGGGGGAAAGGGTAACACTGAAGCTTTCTTT. It is translated as CASSSSPGGKGNTEAFF.

The V gene is TRBV6-4, the J gene TRBJ1-6, with 8 bases aligning to TRBD1. Germline CDR1 reads MRHNA; CDR2 reads SNTAGT. This CDR3 is built from 14 residues. Trimming at V came to 5 bases and at J to 7 bases, leaving 4 bases not matched to a gene. The CDR3, as DNA: TGTGCCAGCAGTATGACAGGGGCGAATTCACCCCTCCACTTT. It encodes CASSMTGANSPLHF.

This chain connects TRBV28 to TRBJ1-6; D gene uncertain. CDR3 length: 12 amino acids. Looked up from germline, CDR1 is MDHEN and CDR2 is SYDVKM. V was pared by 6 bases and J by 7 bases, with 7 bases between. The CDR3 reads CASRSGNSPLHF. CDR3 in DNA: TGTGCCAGCAGATCCGGGAATTCACCCCTCCACTTT.

The CDR3 sequence: CATWGEEGYTF. Here the CDR3 DNA reads TGTGCCACCTGGGGGGAAGAGGGCTACACCTTC. The V call is TRBV27, the J call TRBJ1-2, with TRBD1 as a possible D gene (5 bases). The V end was cut by 10 bases, the J end by 8 bases, with 14 bases between. Germline values: CDR1 MNHEY, CDR2 SMNVEV (reference sequence). The CDR3 extends over 11 amino acids.

V is TRBV10-3 and J is TRBJ1-2; possibly TRBD1 for D (6 bases). The V gene lost 8 bases and the J gene lost 1 base, with 14 bases spanning the gap. The germline gives CDR1 ENHRY, CDR2 SYGVKD. This CDR3 spans 14 amino acids. For the CDR3, the DNA is TGTGCCATCGGGGGACACGGCATTAACTATGGCTACACCTTC. Its translation is CAIGGHGINYGYTF.

The rearrangement links TRBV18 to TRBJ1-2, with 10 bases matching TRBD1. The CDR3 sequence is 15 residues long. V was clipped by 3 bases and J by 8 bases; unmatched bases: 9. The germline V gene has CDR1 KGHSH and CDR2 LQKENI. The CDR3 DNA reads as TGTGCCAGCTCACCGCTCCCGACAGGGGGCGAGGGCTACACCTTC. Amino acid sequence: CASSPLPTGGEGYTF. Drawing the rest from reference TRBV18 and TRBJ1-2, the complete variable domain is NAGVMQNPRHLVRRRGQEARLRCSPMKGHSHVYWYRQLPEEGLKFMVYLQKENIIDESGMPKERFSAEFPKEGPSILRIQQVVRGDSAAYFCASSPLPTGGEGYTFGSGTRLTVV.

The gene calls are TRBV6-5 and TRBJ2-3; the D gene is possibly TRBD1 (5 bases). In germline, CDR1 is MNHEY, CDR2 SVGAGI. Between the trimmed V and J ends, which lost 4 bases and 4 bases, there was a span of 9 bases. The CDR3 has 13 amino acids. Here the CDR3 reads CASSSTDSDTQYF. CDR3 nucleotide sequence: TGTGCCAGCAGTTCGACAGATTCAGATACGCAGTATTTT.

The V and J genes are TRBV10-3 and TRBJ1-5; D not resolved. V was clipped by 10 bases and J by 5 bases, with 15 bases between them. Germline CDR1 is ENHRY and CDR2 is SYGVKD. The CDR3 has 13 residues. CDR3 sequence reads: CATSTQADQPQHF. CDR3 coding DNA: TGTGCCACTTCGACTCAAGCGGATCAGCCCCAGCATTTT.

This chain joins TRBV5-1 and TRBJ2-6, with 13 positions matching TRBD2. Germline V CDR1 and CDR2: SGHRS, YFSETQ. This CDR3 comprises 19 residues. The trim removed 4 bases at V and 2 bases at J, leaving 9 bases unmatched. CDR3 coding DNA: TGCGCCAGCAGCCGGGAGGGACTAGCGGGGCAAACTGGGGCCAACGTCCTGACTTTC. Its protein is CASSREGLAGQTGANVLTF.

V is TRBV9 and J is TRBJ1-1; perhaps TRBD1 as D (5 bases). The germline gives CDR1 SGDLS, CDR2 YYNGEE. The germline V and J ends were trimmed by 3 bases and 0 bases, with 24 bases remaining between them. This CDR3 has 19 residues. This CDR3 reads CASSADGALDPVMNTEAFF. CDR3 coding DNA: TGTGCCAGCAGCGCAGATGGGGCCCTGGACCCGGTCATGAACACTGAAGCTTTCTTT.

The chain employs TRBV6-1 and TRBJ1-1, with 8 positions matching TRBD1. There are 14 residues in the CDR3. Looked up from germline, CDR1 is MNHNS and CDR2 is SASEGT. The V and J ends lost 6 bases and 4 bases, in that order; junction bases with no gene match: 7. The CDR3 nucleotides are TGTGCCAGCAGAGTGGACAGGGTAAGCACTGAAGCTTTCTTT. Its protein is CASRVDRVSTEAFF.

The chain is built from TRBV7-9 and TRBJ1-2, with D unclear. V lost 2 bases and J 4 bases, leaving 11 bases between the germline ends. CDR1 and CDR2 from the germline V gene are SEHNR and FQNEAQ (reference sequence). This CDR3 comprises 14 residues. The CDR3 DNA reads as TGTGCCAGCAGCTTAAACTTCCCGTTCTATGGCTACACCTTC. Translating it yields CASSLNFPFYGYTF.

The chain carries TRBV4-2 and TRBJ1-4, with D perhaps matching TRBD1 (6 bases). V lost 3 bases and J lost 5, with 13 bases in between. The CDR3 length is 15 residues. Per the germline V gene, CDR1 is LGHNA and CDR2 is YNFKEQ. CDR3 region: CASSQGGQGNEKLFF. The CDR3 DNA reads TGTGCCAGCAGCCAGGGGGGGCAGGGGAATGAAAAACTGTTTTTT.

CDR3 sequence reads: CASSFDSRGNTEAFF. CDR3 DNA: TGTGCCAGCAGCTTCGACTCTCGGGGGAACACTGAAGCTTTCTTT. V gene TRBV11-2 combines with J gene TRBJ1-1, with no clear D. Trimming left V 3 bases short and J 1 base short, with 12 bases between. The CDR3 extends over 15 amino acids. CDR1 and CDR2 (germline): SGHAT, FQNNGV.

The rearrangement uses TRBV2 and TRBJ2-7; D might be TRBD1 (5 bases). V lost 4 bases, J lost 1 base, and 8 bases lay in between. CDR1 is SNHLY, CDR2 FYNNEI, per germline. The CDR3 has 13 residues. The CDR3 DNA is TGTGCCAGCAGTGTACAGGATTCCTACGAGCAGTACTTC. Its translation is CASSVQDSYEQYF.

The rearrangement uses TRBV7-9 and TRBJ1-1, with D unclear. V was shortened by 5 bases and J by 3 bases, with 10 bases between the two germline ends. The CDR3 covers 13 residues. Per germline, CDR1 SEHNR and CDR2 FQNEAQ (reference sequence). The CDR3 DNA reads TGTGCCAGCAGCAACGCAATAGACACTGAAGCTTTCTTT. Its protein is CASSNAIDTEAFF.

The rearrangement links TRBV4-3 to TRBJ2-2; unclear D gene. V lost 0 bases to trimming and J lost 5 bases, with 7 bases between them. Looked up from germline, CDR1 is LGHNA and CDR2 is YSLEER. The CDR3 is 14 residues long. Written as DNA, the CDR3 is TGCGCCAGCAGCCAAGATGGAGCTACCGGGGAGCTGTTTTTT. Translated: CASSQDGATGELFF.

V and J are TRBV5-1 and TRBJ1-2, with TRBD1 as a possible D gene (5 bases). V shed 0 bases and J shed 7 bases, with 16 bases lying between them. There are 15 residues in the CDR3. Germline CDR1 SGHRS, CDR2 YFSETQ. This CDR3 reads CASSLEAGFGVGYTF. DNA for the CDR3: TGCGCCAGCAGCTTGGAAGCAGGGTTTGGGGTTGGCTACACCTTC.

V is TRBV4-3 and J is TRBJ2-1, with D perhaps TRBD1 (5 bases). Germline V gene lookup returns CDR1 LGHNA and CDR2 YSLEER. This CDR3 is 14 amino acids long. Trimming removed 4 bases at V and 8 bases at J, with 15 bases between. The CDR3 here is CASSRLGFRDEQFF. The CDR3 DNA is TGCGCCAGCAGCCGTCTAGGATTCAGGGATGAGCAGTTCTTC.

V is TRBV6-5 and J is TRBJ1-2; possibly TRBD1 for D (6 bases). V dropped 7 bases and J dropped 7 bases, with 13 bases sitting between them. The CDR3 totals 12 residues. Germline CDR1 and CDR2: MNHEY and SVGAGI. The DNA for the CDR3 is TGTGCCAGCAAGGCAGGGGAGAGTGGCTACACCTTC. This gives the protein CASKAGESGYTF.

V is TRBV19 and J is TRBJ2-6; D may be TRBD2 (5 bases). There are 13 residues in the CDR3. The germline CDR1 and CDR2 sequences are LNHDA and SQIVND (reference sequence). Trimming removed 5 bases at V and 8 bases at J, with 10 bases between. The CDR3 nucleotides read TGTGCCAGTAGTCAAAGGAGGACCAACGTCCTGACTTTC. As protein: CASSQRRTNVLTF.

The V call is TRBV4-2, the J call TRBJ2-1; 7 bases are shared with TRBD2. Per the germline V gene, CDR1 is LGHNA and CDR2 is YNFKEQ. The CDR3 consists of 16 residues. With 0 bases clipped from V and 10 bases from J, the junction kept 12 bases outside the gene matches. CDR3 sequence reads: CASSQEVLARSGEQFF. The DNA for the CDR3 is TGTGCCAGCAGCCAAGAGGTACTAGCGCGTAGTGGGGAGCAGTTCTTC.

The chain carries TRBV10-3 and TRBJ2-1; D is perhaps TRBD2 (5 bases). The V end lost 6 bases, the J end lost 8 bases, and 20 bases lay between the germline ends. Germline loops: CDR1 ENHRY, CDR2 SYGVKD. The CDR3 extends over 15 amino acids. CDR3 in DNA: TGTGCCATCAGACCGGGAACCGGCCGTGGCGATGAGCAGTTCTTC. Translation gives CAIRPGTGRGDEQFF.

The rearrangement links TRBV10-1 to TRBJ1-1, with D hard to call. V lost 2 bases, J lost 5 bases, and 12 bases lay in between. Germline values: CDR1 WNHNN, CDR2 SYGVQD (reference sequence). The CDR3 has 14 residues. The CDR3 protein is CASSERLGRTEAFF. The CDR3 bases are TGCGCCAGCAGTGAGAGGCTTGGGAGGACTGAAGCTTTCTTT.

The chain joins TRBV5-1 to TRBJ2-5; 15 positions match TRBD2. CDR1 is SGHRS and CDR2 is YFSETQ in the germline V gene. The ends lost 4 bases at V and 2 bases at J; junction bases unmatched: 3. The CDR3 is 16 residues long. CDR3 coding DNA: TGCGCCAGCAGCCGGGGACTAGCGGGGGGTCAAGAGACCCAGTACTTC. Protein: CASSRGLAGGQETQYF.

The DNA for the CDR3 is TGCGCCAGCAGTGACTCTTTGGGAGGCAATGAGCAGTTCTTC. Its translation: CASSDSLGGNEQFF. The chain is built from TRBV10-2 and TRBJ2-1; the D gene is possibly TRBD2 (6 bases). Trimming removed 3 bases from V and 6 bases from J, with 12 bases in between. The CDR3 is 14 amino acids. Germline values: CDR1 WSHSY, CDR2 SAAADI.

J is TRBJ2-1 and V is TRBV11-3; no clear D. Between the trimmed V and J ends, which lost 1 base and 0 bases, there was a span of 10 bases. Germline V gives CDR1 SGHNT, CDR2 YENEEA. The CDR3 contains 16 residues. CDR3 sequence (DNA): TGTGCCAGCAGCTTAGTAGAATCAGGCTCCTACAATGAGCAGTTCTTC. This codes for CASSLVESGSYNEQFF.